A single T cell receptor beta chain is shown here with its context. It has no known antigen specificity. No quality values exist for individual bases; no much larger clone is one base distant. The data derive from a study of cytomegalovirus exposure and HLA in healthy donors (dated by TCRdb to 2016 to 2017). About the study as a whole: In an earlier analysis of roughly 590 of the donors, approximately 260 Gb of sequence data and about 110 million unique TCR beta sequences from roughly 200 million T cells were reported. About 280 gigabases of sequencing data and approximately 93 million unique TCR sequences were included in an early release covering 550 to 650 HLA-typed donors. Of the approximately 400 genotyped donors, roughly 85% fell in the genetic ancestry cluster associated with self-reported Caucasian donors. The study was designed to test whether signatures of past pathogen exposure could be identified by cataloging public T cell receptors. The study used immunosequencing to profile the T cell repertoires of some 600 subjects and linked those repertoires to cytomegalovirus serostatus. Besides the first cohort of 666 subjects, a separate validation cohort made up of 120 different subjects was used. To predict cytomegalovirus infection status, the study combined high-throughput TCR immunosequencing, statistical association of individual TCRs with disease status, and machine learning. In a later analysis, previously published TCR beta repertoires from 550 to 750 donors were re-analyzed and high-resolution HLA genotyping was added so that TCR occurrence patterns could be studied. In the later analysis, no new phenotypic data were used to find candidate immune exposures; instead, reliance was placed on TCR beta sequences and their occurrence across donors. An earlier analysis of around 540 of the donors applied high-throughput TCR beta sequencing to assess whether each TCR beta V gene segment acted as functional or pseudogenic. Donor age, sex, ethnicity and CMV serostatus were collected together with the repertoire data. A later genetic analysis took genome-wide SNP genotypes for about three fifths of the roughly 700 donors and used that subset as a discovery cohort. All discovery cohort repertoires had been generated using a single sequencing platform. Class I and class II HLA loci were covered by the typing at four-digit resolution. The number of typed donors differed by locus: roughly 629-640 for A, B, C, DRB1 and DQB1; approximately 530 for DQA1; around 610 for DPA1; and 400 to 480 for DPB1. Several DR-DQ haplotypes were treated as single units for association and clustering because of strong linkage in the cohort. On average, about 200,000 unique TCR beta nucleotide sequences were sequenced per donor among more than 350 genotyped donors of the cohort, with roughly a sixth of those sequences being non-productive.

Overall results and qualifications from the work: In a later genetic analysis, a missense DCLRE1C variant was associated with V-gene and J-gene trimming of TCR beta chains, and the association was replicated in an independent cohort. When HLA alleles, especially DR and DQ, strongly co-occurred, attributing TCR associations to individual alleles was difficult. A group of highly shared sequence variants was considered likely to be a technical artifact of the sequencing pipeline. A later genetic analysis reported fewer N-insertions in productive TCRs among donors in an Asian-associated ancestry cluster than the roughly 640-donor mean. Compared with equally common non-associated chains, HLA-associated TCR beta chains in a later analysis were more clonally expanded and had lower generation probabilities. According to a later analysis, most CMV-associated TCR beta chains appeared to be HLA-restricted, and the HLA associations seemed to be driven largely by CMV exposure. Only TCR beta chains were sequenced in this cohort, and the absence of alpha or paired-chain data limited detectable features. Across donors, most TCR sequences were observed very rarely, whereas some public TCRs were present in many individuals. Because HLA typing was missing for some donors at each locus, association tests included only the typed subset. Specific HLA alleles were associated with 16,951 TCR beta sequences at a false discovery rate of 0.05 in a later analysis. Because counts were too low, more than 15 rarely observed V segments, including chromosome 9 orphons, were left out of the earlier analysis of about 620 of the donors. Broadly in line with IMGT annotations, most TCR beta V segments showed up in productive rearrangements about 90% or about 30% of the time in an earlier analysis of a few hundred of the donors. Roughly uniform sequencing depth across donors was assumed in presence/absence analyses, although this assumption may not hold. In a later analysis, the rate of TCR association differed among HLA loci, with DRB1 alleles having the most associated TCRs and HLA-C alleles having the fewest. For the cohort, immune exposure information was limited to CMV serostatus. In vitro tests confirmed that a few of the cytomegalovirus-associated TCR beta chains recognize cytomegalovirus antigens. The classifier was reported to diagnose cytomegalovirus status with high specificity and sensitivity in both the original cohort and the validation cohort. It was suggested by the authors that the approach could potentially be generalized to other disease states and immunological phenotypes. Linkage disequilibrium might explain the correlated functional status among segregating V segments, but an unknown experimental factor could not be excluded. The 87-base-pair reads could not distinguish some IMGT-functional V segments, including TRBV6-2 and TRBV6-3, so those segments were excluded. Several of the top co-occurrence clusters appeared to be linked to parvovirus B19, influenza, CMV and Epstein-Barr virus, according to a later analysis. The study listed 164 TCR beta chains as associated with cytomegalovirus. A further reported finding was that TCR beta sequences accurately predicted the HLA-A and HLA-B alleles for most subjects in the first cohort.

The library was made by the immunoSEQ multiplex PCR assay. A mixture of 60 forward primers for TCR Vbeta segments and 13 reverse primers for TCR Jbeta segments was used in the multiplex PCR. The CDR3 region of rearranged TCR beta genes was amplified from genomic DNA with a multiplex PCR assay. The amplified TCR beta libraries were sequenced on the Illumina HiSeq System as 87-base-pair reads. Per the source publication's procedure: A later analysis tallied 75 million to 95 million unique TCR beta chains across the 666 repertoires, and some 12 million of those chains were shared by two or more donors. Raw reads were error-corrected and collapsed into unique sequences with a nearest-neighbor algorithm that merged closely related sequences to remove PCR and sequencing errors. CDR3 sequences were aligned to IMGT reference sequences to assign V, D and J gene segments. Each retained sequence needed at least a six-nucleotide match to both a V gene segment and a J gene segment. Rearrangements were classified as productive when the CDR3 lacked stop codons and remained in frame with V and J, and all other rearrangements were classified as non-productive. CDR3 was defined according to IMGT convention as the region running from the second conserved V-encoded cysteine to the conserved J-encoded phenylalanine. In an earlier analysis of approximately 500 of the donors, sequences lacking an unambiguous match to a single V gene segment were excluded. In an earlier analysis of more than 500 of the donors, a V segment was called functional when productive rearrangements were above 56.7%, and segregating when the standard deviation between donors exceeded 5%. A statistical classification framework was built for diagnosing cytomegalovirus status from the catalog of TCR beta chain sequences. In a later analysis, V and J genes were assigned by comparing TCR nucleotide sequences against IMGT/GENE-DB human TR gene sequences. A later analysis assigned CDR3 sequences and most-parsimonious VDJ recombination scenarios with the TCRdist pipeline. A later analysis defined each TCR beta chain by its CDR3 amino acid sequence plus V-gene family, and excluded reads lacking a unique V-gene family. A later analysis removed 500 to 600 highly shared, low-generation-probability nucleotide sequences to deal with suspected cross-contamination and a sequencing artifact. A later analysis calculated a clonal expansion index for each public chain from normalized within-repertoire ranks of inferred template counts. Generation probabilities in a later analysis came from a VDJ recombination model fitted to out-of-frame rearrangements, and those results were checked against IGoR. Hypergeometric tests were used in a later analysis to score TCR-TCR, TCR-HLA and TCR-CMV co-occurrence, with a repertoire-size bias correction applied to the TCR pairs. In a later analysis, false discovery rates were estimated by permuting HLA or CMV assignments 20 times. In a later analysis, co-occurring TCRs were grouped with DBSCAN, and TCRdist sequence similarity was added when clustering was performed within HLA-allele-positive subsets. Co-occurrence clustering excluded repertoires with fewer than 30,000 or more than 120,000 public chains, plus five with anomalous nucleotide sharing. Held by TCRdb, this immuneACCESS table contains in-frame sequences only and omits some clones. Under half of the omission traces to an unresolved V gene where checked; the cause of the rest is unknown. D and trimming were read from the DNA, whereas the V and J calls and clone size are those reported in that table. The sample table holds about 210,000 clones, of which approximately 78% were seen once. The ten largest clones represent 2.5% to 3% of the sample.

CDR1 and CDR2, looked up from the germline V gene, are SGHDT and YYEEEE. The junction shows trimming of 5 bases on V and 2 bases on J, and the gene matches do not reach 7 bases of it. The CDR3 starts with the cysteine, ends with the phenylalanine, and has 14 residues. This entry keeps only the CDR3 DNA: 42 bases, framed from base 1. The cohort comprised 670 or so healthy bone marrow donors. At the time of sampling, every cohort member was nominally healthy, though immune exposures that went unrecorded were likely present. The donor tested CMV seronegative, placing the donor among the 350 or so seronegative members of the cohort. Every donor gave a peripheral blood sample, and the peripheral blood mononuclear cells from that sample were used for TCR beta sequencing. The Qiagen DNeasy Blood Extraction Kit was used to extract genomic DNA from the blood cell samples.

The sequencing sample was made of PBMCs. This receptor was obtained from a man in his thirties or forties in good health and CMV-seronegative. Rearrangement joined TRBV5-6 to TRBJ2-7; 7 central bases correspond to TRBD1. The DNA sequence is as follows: TGTGCCAGCAGTTTCACAGGGGTCCCCTACGAGCAGTACTTC. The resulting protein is CASSFTGVPYEQYF.